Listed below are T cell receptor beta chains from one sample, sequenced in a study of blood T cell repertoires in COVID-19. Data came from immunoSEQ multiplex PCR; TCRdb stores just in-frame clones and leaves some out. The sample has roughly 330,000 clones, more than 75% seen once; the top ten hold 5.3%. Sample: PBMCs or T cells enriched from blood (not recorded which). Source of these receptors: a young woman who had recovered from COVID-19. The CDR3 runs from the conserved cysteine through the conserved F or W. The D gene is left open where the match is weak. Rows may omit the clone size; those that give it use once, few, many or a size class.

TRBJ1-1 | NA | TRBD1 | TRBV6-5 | CASRQDRANTEAFF | TGTGCCAGCAGACAGGACAGGGCGAACACTGAAGCTTTCTTT
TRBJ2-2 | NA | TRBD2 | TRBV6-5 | CASSLSGGGAGELFF | TGTGCCAGCAGCTTAAGCGGGGGGGGCGCCGGGGAGCTGTTTTTT
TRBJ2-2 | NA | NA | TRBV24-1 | CATSDGIRQGSTGELFF | TGTGCCACCAGTGATGGAATAAGGCAGGGTTCGACCGGGGAGCTGTTTTTT
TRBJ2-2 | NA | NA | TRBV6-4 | CASSATGGDTGELFF | TGTGCCAGCAGTGCTACAGGGGGGGACACCGGGGAGCTGTTTTTT
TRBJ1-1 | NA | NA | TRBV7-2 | CASSLVGGGYEAFF | TGTGCCAGCAGCTTAGTTGGGGGGGGCTATGAAGCTTTCTTT
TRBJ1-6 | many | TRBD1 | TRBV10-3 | CAISDPGTANSPLHF | TGTGCCATCAGTGATCCAGGGACAGCAAATTCACCCCTCCACTTT
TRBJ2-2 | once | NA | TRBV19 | CASSTTGNTGELFF | TGTGCCAGTAGTACCACAGGGAACACCGGGGAGCTGTTTTTT
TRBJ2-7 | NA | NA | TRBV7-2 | CASSSDRSSYEQYF | TGTGCCAGCAGCTCAGACAGGAGCTCCTATGAGCAGTACTTC
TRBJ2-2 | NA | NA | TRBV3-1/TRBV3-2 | CASSQPFGGELFF | TGTGCCAGCAGCCAACCATTCGGCGGGGAGCTGTTTTTT
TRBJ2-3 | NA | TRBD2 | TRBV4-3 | CASSPGTSGGQGGTDTQYF | TGCGCCAGCAGCCCAGGGACTAGCGGGGGGCAGGGGGGCACAGATACGCAGTATTTT
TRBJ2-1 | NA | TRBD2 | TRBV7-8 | CASSFHVLAGQYNEQFF | TGTGCCAGCAGCTTCCATGTATTAGCGGGCCAATACAATGAGCAGTTCTTC
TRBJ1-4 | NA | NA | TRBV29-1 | CSVDGGHEKLFF | TGCAGCGTTGACGGCGGCCATGAAAAACTGTTTTTT
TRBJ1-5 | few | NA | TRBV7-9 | CASSLQGNQPQHF | TGTGCCAGCAGCTTACAGGGAAATCAGCCCCAGCATTTT
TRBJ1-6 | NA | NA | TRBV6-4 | CASSDIAGADSPLHF | TGTGCCAGCAGTGACATCGCAGGGGCGGATTCACCCCTCCACTTT
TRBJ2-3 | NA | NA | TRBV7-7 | CASSPRTDSTDTQYF | TGTGCCAGCAGCCCCCGGACAGATAGCACAGATACGCAGTATTTT
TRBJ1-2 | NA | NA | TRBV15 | CATSRGQVYTF | TGTGCCACCAGCAGAGGTCAGGTCTACACCTTC
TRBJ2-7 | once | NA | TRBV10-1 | CASSERGSSYEQYF | TGCGCCAGCAGTGAACGGGGGAGCTCCTACGAGCAGTACTTC
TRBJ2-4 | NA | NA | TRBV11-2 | CASSSYQGSGTKNIQYF | TGTGCCAGCAGCTCATATCAGGGGTCCGGGACCAAAAACATTCAGTACTTC
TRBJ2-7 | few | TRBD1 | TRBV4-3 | CASSPYVTGESYEQYF | TGCGCCAGCAGCCCCTACGTGACAGGGGAATCCTACGAGCAGTACTTC
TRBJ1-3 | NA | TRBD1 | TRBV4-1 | CASSQAPNRGRGNTIYF | TGCGCCAGCAGCCAGGCCCCTAACAGGGGAAGAGGAAACACCATATATTTT
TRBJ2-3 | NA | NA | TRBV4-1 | CASSQVTAGGTDTQYF | TGCGCCAGCAGCCAAGTTACAGCGGGTGGCACAGATACGCAGTATTTT
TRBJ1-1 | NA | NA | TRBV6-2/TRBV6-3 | CASSYLGGGNTEAFF | TGTGCCAGCAGTTACCTCGGCGGCGGAAACACTGAAGCTTTCTTT
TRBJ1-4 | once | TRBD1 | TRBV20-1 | CSASYRGWGEKLFF | TGCAGTGCTAGTTACAGGGGCTGGGGTGAAAAACTGTTTTTT
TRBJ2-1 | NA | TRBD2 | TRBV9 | CASIGLAGGEQFF | TGTGCCAGCATCGGACTAGCGGGGGGTGAGCAGTTCTTC
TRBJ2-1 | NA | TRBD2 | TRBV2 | CASRRGLAENRRYNEQFF | TGTGCCAGCAGAAGGGGACTAGCGGAGAATCGACGTTACAATGAGCAGTTCTTC
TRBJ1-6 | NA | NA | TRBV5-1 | CASSLAGRGSPLHF | TGCGCCAGCAGCTTGGCTGGGAGGGGATCACCCCTCCACTTT
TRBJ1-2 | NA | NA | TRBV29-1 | CSVGTGNYGYTF | TGCAGCGTTGGGACGGGGAACTATGGCTACACCTTC
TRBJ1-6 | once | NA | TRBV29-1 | CSVRTKDYNSPLHF | TGCAGCGTTCGGACTAAAGACTATAATTCACCCCTCCACTTT
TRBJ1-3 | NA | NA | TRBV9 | CASSYAGVIGNTIYF | TGTGCCAGCAGCTATGCAGGGGTTATTGGAAACACCATATATTTT
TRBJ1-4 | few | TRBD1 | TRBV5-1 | CASSLRQGVNEKLFF | TGCGCCAGCAGCTTGAGACAGGGAGTTAATGAAAAACTGTTTTTT
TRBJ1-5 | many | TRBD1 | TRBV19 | CASSLRQGASFNQPQHF | TGTGCCAGTAGTCTCAGACAGGGGGCGTCGTTTAATCAGCCCCAGCATTTT
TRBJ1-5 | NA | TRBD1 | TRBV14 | CASSQQTGTGYSNQPQHF | TGTGCCAGCAGCCAACAAACCGGGACAGGGTATAGCAATCAGCCCCAGCATTTT
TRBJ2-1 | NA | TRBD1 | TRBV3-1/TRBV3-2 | CASSHGGQGYNEQFF | TGTGCCAGCAGCCACGGAGGACAGGGTTACAATGAGCAGTTCTTC
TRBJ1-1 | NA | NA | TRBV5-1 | CASSTRLTGSFTEAFF | TGCGCCAGCAGCACGAGATTAACAGGATCTTTCACTGAAGCTTTCTTT
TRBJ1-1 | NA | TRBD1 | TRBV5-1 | CASSSSQGGNTEAFF | TGCGCCAGCAGCTCCTCACAGGGGGGGAACACTGAAGCTTTCTTT
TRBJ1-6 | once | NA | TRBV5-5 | CASSSSGSSYNSPLHF | TGTGCCAGCAGCTCCTCCGGGAGCTCCTATAATTCACCCCTCCACTTT
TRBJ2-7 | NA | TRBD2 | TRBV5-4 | CASSSVAGVEQYF | TGTGCCAGCAGCTCCGTAGCGGGAGTCGAGCAGTACTTC
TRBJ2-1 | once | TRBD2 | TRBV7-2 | CASSLERTSNEQFF | TGTGCCAGCAGCTTAGAGAGGACTAGCAATGAGCAGTTCTTC
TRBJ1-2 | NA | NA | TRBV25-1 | CASSETDFYGYTF | TGTGCCAGCAGTGAAACGGACTTCTATGGCTACACCTTC
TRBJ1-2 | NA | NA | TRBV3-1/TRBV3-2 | CASSQEAANYGYTF | TGTGCCAGCAGCCAAGAGGCGGCGAACTATGGCTACACCTTC
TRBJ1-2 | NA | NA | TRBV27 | CASSPVRGLYGYTF | TGTGCCAGCAGCCCCGTTCGGGGGTTATATGGCTACACCTTC
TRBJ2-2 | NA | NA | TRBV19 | CASSIDHTVNTGELFF | TGTGCCAGTAGTATAGATCATACGGTGAACACCGGGGAGCTGTTTTTT
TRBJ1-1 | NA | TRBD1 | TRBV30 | CAWRTPEQGFSTEAFF | TGTGCCTGGAGAACACCCGAACAGGGGTTTAGCACTGAAGCTTTCTTT
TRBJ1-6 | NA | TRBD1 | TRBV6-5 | CASSYSRQGATSPLHF | TGTGCCAGCAGTTACTCGAGACAGGGGGCGACTTCACCCCTCCACTTT
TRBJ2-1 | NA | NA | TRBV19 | CASSIDDKMAYNEQFF | TGTGCCAGTAGTATAGACGACAAGATGGCTTATAATGAGCAGTTCTTC
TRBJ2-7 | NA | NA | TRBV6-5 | CASSSPGAYEQYF | TGTGCCAGCAGTTCTCCCGGGGCCTACGAGCAGTACTTC
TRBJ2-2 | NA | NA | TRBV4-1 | CASSQDRGWDTGELFF | TGCGCCAGCAGCCAAGATAGGGGGTGGGACACCGGGGAGCTGTTTTTT
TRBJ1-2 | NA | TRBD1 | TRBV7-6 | CASTKEQGASNYGYTF | TGTGCCAGCACCAAGGAACAGGGGGCGTCTAACTATGGCTACACCTTC
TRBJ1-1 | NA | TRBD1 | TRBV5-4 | CASSSRQGRGTEAFF | TGTGCCAGCAGTTCTAGACAGGGGAGAGGAACTGAAGCTTTCTTT
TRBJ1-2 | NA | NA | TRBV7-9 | CASSWTRRMNYGYTF | TGTGCCAGCAGCTGGACTCGCAGGATGAACTATGGCTACACCTTC
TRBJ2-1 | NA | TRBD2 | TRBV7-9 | CASTWLAGYSSYNEQFF | TGTGCCAGCACCTGGTTAGCGGGATATAGCTCCTACAATGAGCAGTTCTTC